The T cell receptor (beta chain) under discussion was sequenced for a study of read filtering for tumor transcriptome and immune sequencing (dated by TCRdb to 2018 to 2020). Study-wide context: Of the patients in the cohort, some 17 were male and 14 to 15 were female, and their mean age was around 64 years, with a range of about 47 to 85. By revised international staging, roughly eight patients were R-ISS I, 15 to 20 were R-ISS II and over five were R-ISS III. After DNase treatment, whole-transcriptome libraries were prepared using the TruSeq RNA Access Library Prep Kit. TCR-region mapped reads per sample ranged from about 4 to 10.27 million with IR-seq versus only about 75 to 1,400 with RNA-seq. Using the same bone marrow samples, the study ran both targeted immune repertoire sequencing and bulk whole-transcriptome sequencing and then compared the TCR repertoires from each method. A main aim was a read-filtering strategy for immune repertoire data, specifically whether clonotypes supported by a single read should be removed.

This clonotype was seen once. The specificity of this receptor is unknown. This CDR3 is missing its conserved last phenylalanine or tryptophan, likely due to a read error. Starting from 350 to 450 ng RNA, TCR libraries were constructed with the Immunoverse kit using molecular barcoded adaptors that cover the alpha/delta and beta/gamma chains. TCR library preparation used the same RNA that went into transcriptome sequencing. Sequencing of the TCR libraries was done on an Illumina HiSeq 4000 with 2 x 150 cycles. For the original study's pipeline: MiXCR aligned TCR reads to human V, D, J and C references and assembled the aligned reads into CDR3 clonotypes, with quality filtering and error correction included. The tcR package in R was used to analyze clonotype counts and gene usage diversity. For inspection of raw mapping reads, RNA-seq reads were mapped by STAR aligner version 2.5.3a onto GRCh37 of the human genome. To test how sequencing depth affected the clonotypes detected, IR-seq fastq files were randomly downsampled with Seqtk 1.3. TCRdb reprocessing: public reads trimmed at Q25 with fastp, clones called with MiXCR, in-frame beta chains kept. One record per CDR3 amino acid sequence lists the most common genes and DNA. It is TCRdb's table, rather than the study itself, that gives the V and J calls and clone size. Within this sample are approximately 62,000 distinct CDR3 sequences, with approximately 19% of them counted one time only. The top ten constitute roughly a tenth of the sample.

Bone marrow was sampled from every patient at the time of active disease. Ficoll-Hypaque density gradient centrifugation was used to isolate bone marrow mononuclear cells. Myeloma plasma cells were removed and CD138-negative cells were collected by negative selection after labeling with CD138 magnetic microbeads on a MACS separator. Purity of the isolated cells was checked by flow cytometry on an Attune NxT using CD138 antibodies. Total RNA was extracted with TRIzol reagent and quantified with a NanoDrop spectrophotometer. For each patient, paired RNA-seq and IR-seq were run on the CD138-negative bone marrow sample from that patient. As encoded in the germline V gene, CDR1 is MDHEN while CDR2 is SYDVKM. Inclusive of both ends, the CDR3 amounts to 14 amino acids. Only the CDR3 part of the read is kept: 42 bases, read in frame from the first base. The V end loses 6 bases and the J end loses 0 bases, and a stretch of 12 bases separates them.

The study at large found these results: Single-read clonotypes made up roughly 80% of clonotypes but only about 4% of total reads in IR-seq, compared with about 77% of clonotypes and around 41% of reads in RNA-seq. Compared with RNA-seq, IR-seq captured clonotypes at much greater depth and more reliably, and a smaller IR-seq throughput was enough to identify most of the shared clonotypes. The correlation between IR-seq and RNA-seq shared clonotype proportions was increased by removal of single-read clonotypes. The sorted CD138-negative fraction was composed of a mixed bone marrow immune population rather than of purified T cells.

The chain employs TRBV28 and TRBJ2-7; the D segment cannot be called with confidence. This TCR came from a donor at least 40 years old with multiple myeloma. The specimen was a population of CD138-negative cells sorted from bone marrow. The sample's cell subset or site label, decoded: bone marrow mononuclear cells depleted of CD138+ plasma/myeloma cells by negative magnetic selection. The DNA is TGTGCCAGCAGCATCACGGCTATCTCCTACGAGCAGTACCTC. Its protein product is CASSITAISYEQYL.